This T cell receptor (beta chain) emerged from a study of shared clonotypes between healthy human individuals. The table came from immunoSEQ multiplex PCR; TCRdb's copy has only in-frame clones and leaves some out. The sample shows 2 million to 2.5 million clones, over 85% of them seen only once. The CDR3 runs 14 residues. With 5 bases removed from V and 5 bases from J, the gap between germline ends came to 15 bases. CDR1 and CDR2 from the germline V gene are SGHTA and FQGNSA. The rearrangement joins TRBV7-2 to TRBJ2-5; perhaps TRBD2 as D (6 bases). The sequencing input was naive CD4+ T cells sorted from blood. Regarding subset: CD45RA+ positively selected. This TCR was sampled from a man aged 18 to 30 in good health. CDR3: CASSPASEGETQYF. CDR3 bases: TGTGCCAGCAGCCCCGCTAGCGAGGGGGAGACCCAGTACTTC.